This T cell receptor (beta chain) was sequenced during a study of CD8+ T cells in alopecia areata. V shed 5 bases and J 5 bases; nucleotides not matched to a gene: 11. Germline CDR1 reads SGHTA; CDR2 reads FQGNSA. The CDR3 runs 16 residues. Isolated RNA was reverse transcribed into cDNA used as the sequencing template. The repertoire was sequenced with immunoSEQ multiplex PCR; TCRdb's copy has only in-frame clones and lacks some. The table has around 13,000 clones, about two thirds seen once. Treatment in this sample: oral pan-JAK inhibitor, 5-10 mg twice daily. As part of sample collection, lesional scalp punch biopsies and peripheral blood were taken from alopecia areata patients.

V is TRBV7-2 and J is TRBJ1-2; 10 bases are shared with TRBD1. Sequencing used skin, obtained at week 4, from a patient treated with tofacitinib. The receptor comes from a human donor with alopecia areata. This CDR3 reads CASSRRIGTGDYGYTF. Here the CDR3 DNA reads TGTGCCAGCAGCCGAAGGATCGGGACAGGGGATTATGGCTACACCTTC.